The next 21 T cell receptor beta chains were all read from a single sample in a study of somatic mutations in cytotoxic T cells in rheumatoid arthritis. Profiled with immunoSEQ multiplex PCR; TCRdb holds only in-frame clones, not every one. The sample holds about 29,000 clones; around 90% are singletons and the top ten take roughly a tenth. Sample: CD8+ T cells sorted from blood. These TCRs come from an adult with rheumatoid arthritis.

The chain has TRBV7-9 and TRBJ2-7; the D is unclear. V was trimmed by 1 base and J by 0 bases, leaving 4 bases between them. Germline V gives CDR1 SEHNR, CDR2 FQNEAQ (reference sequence). CDR3 length: 13 amino acids. The CDR3 nucleotides are TGTGCCAGCAGCTTAGTCCGCTCCTACGAGCAGTACTTC. Its translation is CASSLVRSYEQYF.

The chain recombines TRBV29-1 with TRBJ2-2; D is possibly TRBD1 (5 bases). The germline gives CDR1 SQVTM, CDR2 ANQGSEA. The CDR3 spans 16 residues. V was shortened by 5 bases and J by 5 bases, with 21 bases between the two germline ends. CDR3 coding DNA: TGCAGCGTTTGGCCCAGGGCTAAGGAGAGTACCGGGGAGCTGTTTTTT. Its translation: CSVWPRAKESTGELFF.

The rearrangement links TRBV2 to TRBJ2-7; the match to TRBD2 covers 8 bases. This CDR3 has 17 amino acids. Germline V CDR1 and CDR2: SNHLY, FYNNEI. With 1 base clipped from V and 3 bases from J, the junction kept 11 bases outside the gene matches. CDR3 nucleotides: TGTGCCAGCAGTGAAGGGGTCCTCGAAGCGGGGGACTACGAGCAGTACTTC. It encodes CASSEGVLEAGDYEQYF.

This clone has just one count. The V and J genes are TRBV9 and TRBJ2-7, with 8 bases that match TRBD2. Trimming cost V 4 bases and J 4 bases; bases outside gene matches: 10. This CDR3 has 15 amino acids. Germline-derived CDR1 and CDR2 are SGDLS and YYNGEE. The CDR3 DNA is TGTGCCAGCAGCACCGAGGGGAGCGGGAGATACGAGCAGTACTTC. The encoded protein is CASSTEGSGRYEQYF.

Only a few counts were recorded for this clone. V usage is TRBV6-1 and J usage is TRBJ2-2; TRBD2 agrees at 11 bases. The trim removed 7 bases at V and 3 bases at J, leaving 4 bases unmatched. The CDR3 covers 15 residues. CDR1 MNHNS and CDR2 SASEGT come from the germline V gene. The CDR3 coding sequence is TGTGCCAGCACCAAACTAGCGGGAGACACCGGGGAGCTGTTTTTT. It specifies CASTKLAGDTGELFF.

This clone was seen just once. V usage is TRBV29-1 and J usage is TRBJ2-7, with D maybe TRBD2 (5 bases). Between the trimmed V and J ends, which lost 7 bases and 0 bases, there was a span of 13 bases. The CDR3 contains 13 residues. Germline V gives CDR1 SQVTM, CDR2 ANQGSEA. CDR3 coding DNA: TGCAGCGCCGTGACGGGGAGCTCCTACGAGCAGTACTTC. Protein sequence: CSAVTGSSYEQYF.

This rearrangement joins TRBV30 to TRBJ2-5; 8 bases agree with TRBD2. The CDR3 has 16 residues. The ends lost 1 base at V and 1 base at J; junction bases unmatched: 8. Germline assignment: CDR1 GTSNPN and CDR2 SVGIG (reference sequence). The CDR3 reads CAWSEEASGLQETQYF. For the CDR3, the DNA is TGTGCCTGGAGTGAGGAGGCTAGCGGGCTCCAAGAGACCCAGTACTTC.

Here the CDR3 reads CASRERTENTDTQYF. CDR3 in DNA: TGTGCCAGCAGAGAAAGGACGGAAAATACAGATACGCAGTATTTT. This rearrangement joins TRBV7-9 to TRBJ2-3; no clear D gene. CDR3 length: 15 amino acids. With 6 bases removed from V and 3 bases from J, the gap between germline ends came to 16 bases. Germline V CDR1 and CDR2: SEHNR, FQNEAQ (reference sequence).

The chain joins TRBV11-1 to TRBJ1-1; D not resolved. Looked up from germline, CDR1 is SGHAT and CDR2 is FQDESV (reference sequence). Trimming removed 0 bases at V and 1 base at J, with 6 bases between. The length of the CDR3 is 14 residues. The CDR3 bases are TGTGCCAGCAGCTTAGCCGGGAGGAACACTGAAGCTTTCTTT. Its protein is CASSLAGRNTEAFF.

The chain recombines TRBV7-9 with TRBJ2-5; TRBD1 might be the D (6 bases). The CDR3 length is 13 residues. Trimming took 6 bases from V and 5 from J, leaving 13 bases between them. Germline lookup yields CDR1 SEHNR and CDR2 FQNEAQ (reference sequence). The CDR3 here is CASRRDIMETQYF. The CDR3 DNA reads as TGTGCCAGCAGAAGGGACATAATGGAGACCCAGTACTTC.

This chain joins TRBV25-1 and TRBJ2-3; D remains unclear. Trimming left V 6 bases short and J 0 bases short, with 16 bases between. Germline assignment: CDR1 MGHDK and CDR2 SYGVNS. CDR3 length: 16 residues. CDR3 residues: CASSPVRLLSTDTQYF. The CDR3 DNA reads as TGTGCCAGCAGCCCGGTGAGACTCCTGAGCACAGATACGCAGTATTTT.

The V and J genes are TRBV6-1 and TRBJ1-5; possibly TRBD1 for D (5 bases). The CDR3 consists of 17 residues. Trimming removed 1 base from V and 0 bases from J, with 13 bases in between. In germline, CDR1 is MNHNS, CDR2 SASEGT. The CDR3 bases are TGTGCCAGCAGTGAAGATTTAGGGACTTATAGCAATCAGCCCCAGCATTTT. It encodes CASSEDLGTYSNQPQHF.

This clone was picked up a small number of times. The rearrangement links TRBV27 to TRBJ2-7; 11 bases agree with TRBD1. Losses at the gene ends were 6 bases for V and 6 bases for J; bases not matched to a gene: 7. The germline CDR1 and CDR2 sequences are MNHEY and SMNVEV (reference sequence). This CDR3 is built from 14 residues. The chain's CDR3 is CASRPGTGGFEQYF. DNA for the CDR3: TGTGCCAGCAGACCCGGGACAGGGGGTTTCGAGCAGTACTTC.

This chain links TRBV29-1 with TRBJ1-2; D gene ambiguous. Germline CDR1 and CDR2: SQVTM and ANQGSEA. The germline V and J ends were trimmed by 4 bases and 8 bases, with 11 bases remaining between them. This CDR3 contains 11 residues. Here the CDR3 DNA reads TGCAGCGTTGTAGAACTCAGAGGCTACACCTTC. It specifies CSVVELRGYTF.

This chain connects TRBV6-1 to TRBJ1-2, with unresolved D. This CDR3 comprises 15 residues. Germline values: CDR1 MNHNS, CDR2 SASEGT. V was pared by 0 bases and J by 3 bases, with 11 bases between. The CDR3 region has the DNA TGTGCCAGCAGTGAAGCGGAAGGCCGGTACTATGGCTACACCTTC. Its translation is CASSEAEGRYYGYTF.

The J gene is TRBJ2-7, the V gene TRBV4-2, with 7 bases aligning to TRBD2. Per germline, CDR1 LGHNA and CDR2 YNFKEQ. V lost 1 base to trimming and J lost 4 bases; unmatched junction nucleotides: 16. The CDR3 has 18 amino acids. The CDR3, as DNA: TGTGCCAGCAGCCAAGGGGGAGTTATGTTAGCGGGCCCATACGAGCAGTACTTC. Protein sequence: CASSQGGVMLAGPYEQYF.

The J gene is TRBJ2-7, the V gene TRBV6-1; TRBD2 aligns across 7 bases. The CDR3 extends over 14 amino acids. The germline CDR1 and CDR2 sequences are MNHNS and SASEGT. The J segment lost 2 bases and the V segment lost 8 bases, leaving 9 bases of the junction unmatched. The CDR3 here is CASSLGGPPYEQYF. In nucleotides, the CDR3 is TGTGCCAGCTCCTTGGGAGGGCCCCCCTACGAGCAGTACTTC.

The chain links TRBV6-6 to TRBJ1-2; 7 positions match TRBD1. Per the germline V gene, CDR1 is MNHNY and CDR2 is SVGAGI (reference sequence). The ends lost 2 bases at V and 6 bases at J; junction bases unmatched: 6. The CDR3 has 14 amino acids. CDR3 sequence (DNA): TGTGCCAGCAGTTACACGCAGGGGGTGGATGGCTACACCTTC. It specifies CASSYTQGVDGYTF.

The V and J genes are TRBV27 and TRBJ1-2; 8 bases fit TRBD1. Trimming at V came to 5 bases and at J to 7 bases, leaving 6 bases not matched to a gene. The CDR3 has 13 amino acids. The V gene's germline CDR1 is MNHEY and CDR2 SMNVEV (reference sequence). CDR3 DNA sequence: TGTGCCAGCAGTCCGGACAGGGAAGTTGGCTACACCTTC. This gives the protein CASSPDREVGYTF.

The CDR3 DNA reads TGTGCCAGCAGCTTAGCGGTCAACACCGGGGAGCTGTTTTTT. Translated: CASSLAVNTGELFF. The rearrangement joins TRBV7-8 to TRBJ2-2; D is uncertain. The CDR3 length is 14 residues. The V gene lost 0 bases and the J gene lost 2 bases, with 4 bases spanning the gap. CDR1 and CDR2 (germline): SGHVS, FQNEAQ.

The chain couples TRBV7-9 to TRBJ2-7, with unresolved D. V lost 0 bases and J lost 6, with 9 bases in between. The length of the CDR3 is 13 residues. The germline gives CDR1 SEHNR, CDR2 FQNEAQ (reference sequence). The CDR3 coding sequence is TGTGCCAGCAGCTTAGCCCCGGCCCTCGAGCAGTACTTC. It translates to CASSLAPALEQYF.